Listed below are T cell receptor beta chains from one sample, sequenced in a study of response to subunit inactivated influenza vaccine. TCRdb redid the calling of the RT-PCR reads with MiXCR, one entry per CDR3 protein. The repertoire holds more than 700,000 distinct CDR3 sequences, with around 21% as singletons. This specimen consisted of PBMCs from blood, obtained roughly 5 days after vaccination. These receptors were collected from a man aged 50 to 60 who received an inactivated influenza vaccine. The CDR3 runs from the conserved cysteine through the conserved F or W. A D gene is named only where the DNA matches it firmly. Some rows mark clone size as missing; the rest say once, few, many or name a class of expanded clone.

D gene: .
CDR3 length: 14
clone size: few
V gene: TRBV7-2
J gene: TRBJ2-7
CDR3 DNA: TGTGCCAGCAGCTCCTGGGGCGTCCACTACGAGCAGTACTTC
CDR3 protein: CASSSWGVHYEQYF

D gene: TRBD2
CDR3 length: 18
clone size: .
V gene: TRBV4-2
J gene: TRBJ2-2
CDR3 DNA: TGTGCCAGCAGCCCAGAGGGACTAGCGGGGGCGAACACCGGGGAGCTGTTTTTT
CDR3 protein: CASSPEGLAGANTGELFF

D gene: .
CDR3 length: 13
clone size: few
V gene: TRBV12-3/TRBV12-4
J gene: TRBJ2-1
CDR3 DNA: TGTGCCACCACTCCTTTCGGTGCCAATGAGCAGTTCTTC
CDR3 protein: CATTPFGANEQFF

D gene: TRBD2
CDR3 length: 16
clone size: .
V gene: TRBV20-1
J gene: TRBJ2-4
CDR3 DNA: TGCAGTGCTAGAGATAGTAGACTAGCGGGGAAGGACATTCAGTACTTC
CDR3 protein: CSARDSRLAGKDIQYF

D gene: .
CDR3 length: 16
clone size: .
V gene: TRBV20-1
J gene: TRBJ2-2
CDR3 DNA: TGCAGTGCTAGAGAGAGTGGCGGGGAGAGGCAGGGGGAGCTGTTTTTT
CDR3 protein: CSARESGGERQGELFF

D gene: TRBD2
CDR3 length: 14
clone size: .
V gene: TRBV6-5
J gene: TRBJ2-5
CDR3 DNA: TGTGCCAGCAGTTACGGGGCGGGGGAAGAGACCCAGTACTTC
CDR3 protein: CASSYGAGEETQYF

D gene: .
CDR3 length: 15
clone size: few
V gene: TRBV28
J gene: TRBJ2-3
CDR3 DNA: TGTGCCAGCAGTAAAACTGGAACTAGACTAGATACGCAGTATTTT
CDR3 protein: CASSKTGTRLDTQYF

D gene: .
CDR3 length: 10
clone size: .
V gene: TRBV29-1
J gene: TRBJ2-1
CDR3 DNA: TGCAGCGTTGGATCCCCAGAGCAGTTCTTC
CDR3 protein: CSVGSPEQFF

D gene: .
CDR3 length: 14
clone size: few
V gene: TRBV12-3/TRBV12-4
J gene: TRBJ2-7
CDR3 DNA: .
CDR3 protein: CASILGTAAYEQYF

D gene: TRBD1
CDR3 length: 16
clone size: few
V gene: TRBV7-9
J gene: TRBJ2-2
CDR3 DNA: TGTGCCAGCAGCAGATGGACAGGTCTTAATAGCGGGGAGCTGTTTTTT
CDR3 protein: CASSRWTGLNSGELFF

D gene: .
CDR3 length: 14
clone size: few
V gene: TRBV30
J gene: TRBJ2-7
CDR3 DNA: TGTGCCTGGAGTTTAGGTAGGGGAGCCTACGAGCAGTACTTC
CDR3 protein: CAWSLGRGAYEQYF

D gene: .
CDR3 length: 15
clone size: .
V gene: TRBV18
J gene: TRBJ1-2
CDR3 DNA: TGTGCCAGCTCACCACCCGAGAGTTTTTCTGGTGGCTACACCTTC
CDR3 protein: CASSPPESFSGGYTF

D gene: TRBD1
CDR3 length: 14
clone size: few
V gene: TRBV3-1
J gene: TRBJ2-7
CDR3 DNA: TGTGCCAGCAGCCAAGCGGGACAGTCCTACGAGCAGTACTTC
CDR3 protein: CASSQAGQSYEQYF

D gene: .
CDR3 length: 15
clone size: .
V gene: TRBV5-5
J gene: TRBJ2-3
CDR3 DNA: TGTGCCAGCAGCTTGGCCGGGTCTGACACAGATACGCAGTATTTT
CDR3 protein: CASSLAGSDTDTQYF

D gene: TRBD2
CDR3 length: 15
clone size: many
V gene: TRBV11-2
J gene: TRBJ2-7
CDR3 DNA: TGTGCCAGCAGCTCGGGACTAGCGGGGATCTACGAGCAGTACTTC
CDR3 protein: CASSSGLAGIYEQYF

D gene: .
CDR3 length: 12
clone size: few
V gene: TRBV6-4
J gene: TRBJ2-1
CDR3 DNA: TGTGCCAGCAGTGACGGTGTCAATGAGCAGTTCTTC
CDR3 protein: CASSDGVNEQFF

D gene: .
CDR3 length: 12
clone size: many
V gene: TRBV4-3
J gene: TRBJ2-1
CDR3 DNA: TGCGCCAGCAGCCAGCAGTCCAGTGAGCAGTTCTTC
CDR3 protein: CASSQQSSEQFF

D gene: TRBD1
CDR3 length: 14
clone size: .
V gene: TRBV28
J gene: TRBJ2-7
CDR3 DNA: TGTGCCAGCAGTCCGGACAGGGGGCAGGACGAGCAGTACTTC
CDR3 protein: CASSPDRGQDEQYF

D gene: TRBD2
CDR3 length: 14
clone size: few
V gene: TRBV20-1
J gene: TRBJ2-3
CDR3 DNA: TGCAGTGCCCAGCCGGGGGGGAGCACAGATACGCAGTATTTT
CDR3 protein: CSAQPGGSTDTQYF

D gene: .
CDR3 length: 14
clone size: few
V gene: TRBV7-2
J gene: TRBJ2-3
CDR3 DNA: TGTGCCAGCAGGGCCCAAACTAGCACAGATACGCAGTATTTT
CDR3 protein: CASRAQTSTDTQYF

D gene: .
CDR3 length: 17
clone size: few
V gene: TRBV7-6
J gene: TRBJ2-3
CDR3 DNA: TGTGCCAGCAGCCGAATCAAGCCTACCCTTAACACAGATACGCAGTATTTT
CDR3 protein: CASSRIKPTLNTDTQYF

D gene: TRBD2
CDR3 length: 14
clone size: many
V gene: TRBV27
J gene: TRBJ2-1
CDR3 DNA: TGTGCCAGCAGTCCTTGGACTAGCGGGGATGAGCAGTTCTTC
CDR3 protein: CASSPWTSGDEQFF

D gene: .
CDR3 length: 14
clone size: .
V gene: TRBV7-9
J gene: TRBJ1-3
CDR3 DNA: TGTGCCAGCAGCTTAGTGACCGGCGGAAACACCATATATTTT
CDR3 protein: CASSLVTGGNTIYF

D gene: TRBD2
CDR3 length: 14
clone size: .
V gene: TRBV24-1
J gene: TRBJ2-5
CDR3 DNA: TGTGCCACCAGTGAAGGGACTATCCAAGAGACCCAGTACTTC
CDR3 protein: CATSEGTIQETQYF

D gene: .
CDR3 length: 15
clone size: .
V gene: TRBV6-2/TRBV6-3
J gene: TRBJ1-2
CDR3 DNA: TGTGCCAGCAGCATTACCAATAGATTGAAGGGTGGCTACACCTTC
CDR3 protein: CASSITNRLKGGYTF

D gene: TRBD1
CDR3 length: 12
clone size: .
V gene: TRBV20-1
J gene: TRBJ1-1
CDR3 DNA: TGCAGTGCCGACAGGGCCAGCACTGAAGCTTTCTTT
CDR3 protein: CSADRASTEAFF

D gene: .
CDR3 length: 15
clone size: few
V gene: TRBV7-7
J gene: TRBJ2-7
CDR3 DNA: TGTGCTAGCTTTGCGTCAGGAGGCTCTACCTACGAGCAGTACTTC
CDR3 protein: CASFASGGSTYEQYF

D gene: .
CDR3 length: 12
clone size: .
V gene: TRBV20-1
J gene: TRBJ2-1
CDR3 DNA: TGCAGTGCTAGCCGCAGGGGCAATGAGCAGTTCTTC
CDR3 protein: CSASRRGNEQFF

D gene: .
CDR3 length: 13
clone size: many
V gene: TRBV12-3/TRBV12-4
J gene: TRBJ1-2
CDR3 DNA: TGTGCCAGCAGTTCCCCCGCTAACTATGGCTACACCTTC
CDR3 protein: CASSSPANYGYTF

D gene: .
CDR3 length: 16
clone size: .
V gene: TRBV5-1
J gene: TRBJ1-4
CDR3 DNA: TGCGCCAGCAGCCCGGCTCCGACAGGCGCTAATGAAAAACTGTTTTTT
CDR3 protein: CASSPAPTGANEKLFF

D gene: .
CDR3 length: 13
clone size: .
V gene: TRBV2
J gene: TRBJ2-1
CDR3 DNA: TGTGCCAGCAGCGCAGATCAGGGAATTCTTCAGTTCTTC
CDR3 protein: CASSADQGILQFF

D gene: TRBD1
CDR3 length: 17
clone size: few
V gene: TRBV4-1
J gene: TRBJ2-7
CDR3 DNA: TGCGCCAGCAGCCAAGAAGGGACAGGGCGTCTCGATTACGAGCAGTACTTC
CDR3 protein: CASSQEGTGRLDYEQYF

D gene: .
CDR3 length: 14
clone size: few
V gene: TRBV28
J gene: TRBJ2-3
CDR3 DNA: TGTGCCAGCACGTGGGGGGCTCGGTCGGATACGCAGTATTTT
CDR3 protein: CASTWGARSDTQYF

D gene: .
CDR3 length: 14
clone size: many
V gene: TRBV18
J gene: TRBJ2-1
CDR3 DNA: TGTGCCAGCTCACGGACGGACCGATACAATGAGCAGTTCTTC
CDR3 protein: CASSRTDRYNEQFF

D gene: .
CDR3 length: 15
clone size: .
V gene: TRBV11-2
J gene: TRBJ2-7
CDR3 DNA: TGTGCCAGCAGCTTAGCTCGGGTCAGCTCCTACGAGCAGTACTTC
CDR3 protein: CASSLARVSSYEQYF

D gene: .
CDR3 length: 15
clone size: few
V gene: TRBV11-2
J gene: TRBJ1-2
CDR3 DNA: TGTGCCAGCAGCTCCTTCGAATCAGGGAACTATGGCTACACCTTC
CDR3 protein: CASSSFESGNYGYTF

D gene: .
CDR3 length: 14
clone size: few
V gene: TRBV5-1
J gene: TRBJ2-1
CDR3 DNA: TGCGCCAGCAGCTTGGGGGACGAGTACAATGAGCAGTTCTTC
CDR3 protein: CASSLGDEYNEQFF

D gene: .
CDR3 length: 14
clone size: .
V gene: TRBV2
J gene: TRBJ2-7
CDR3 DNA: TGTGCCAGCAGTGAACAGCCGAACGCCTACGAGCAGTACTTC
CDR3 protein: CASSEQPNAYEQYF

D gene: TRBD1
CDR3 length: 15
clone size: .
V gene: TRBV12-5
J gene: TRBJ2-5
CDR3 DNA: TGTGCTAGTGGCATGACAGGGGGCGGTGGAGAGACCCAGTACTTC
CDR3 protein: CASGMTGGGGETQYF

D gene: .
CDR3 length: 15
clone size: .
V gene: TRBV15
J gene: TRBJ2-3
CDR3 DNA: TGTGCCACCAGCCCACAAGGGGAAAGCACAGATACGCAGTATTTT
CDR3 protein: CATSPQGESTDTQYF

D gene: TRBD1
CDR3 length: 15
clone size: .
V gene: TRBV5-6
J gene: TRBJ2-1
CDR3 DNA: TGTGCCAGCAGCTATACCGGGACAGGTTACAATGAGCAGTTCTTC
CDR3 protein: CASSYTGTGYNEQFF

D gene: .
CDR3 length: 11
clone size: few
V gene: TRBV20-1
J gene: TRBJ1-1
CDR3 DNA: TGCAGTGCTGGCCAGAACACTGAAGCTTTCTTT
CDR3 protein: CSAGQNTEAFF

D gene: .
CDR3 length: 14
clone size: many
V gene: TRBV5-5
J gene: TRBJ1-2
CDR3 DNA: TGTGCCAGCAGCTTGGATTCTTGGGGATCTGGCTACACCTTC
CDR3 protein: CASSLDSWGSGYTF

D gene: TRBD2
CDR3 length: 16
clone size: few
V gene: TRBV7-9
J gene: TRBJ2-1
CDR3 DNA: TGTGCCAGCAGGTCGATAGCGGGGGGGATCTACAATGAGCAGTTCTTC
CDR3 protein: CASRSIAGGIYNEQFF

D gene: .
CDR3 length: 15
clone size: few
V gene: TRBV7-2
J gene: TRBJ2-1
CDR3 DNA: TGTGCCAGCAGCTTAGACAGGCAGACCTACAATGAGCAGTTCTTC
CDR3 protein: CASSLDRQTYNEQFF

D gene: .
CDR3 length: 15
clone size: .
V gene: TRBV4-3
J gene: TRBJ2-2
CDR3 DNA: TGCGCCAGCAGCCAATGGGCAGGGAACACCGGGGAGCTGTTTTTT
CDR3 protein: CASSQWAGNTGELFF

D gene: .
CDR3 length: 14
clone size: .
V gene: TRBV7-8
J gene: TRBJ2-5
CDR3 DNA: TGTGCCAGCAGCCTAGCCCCCAACCAAGAGACCCAGTACTTC
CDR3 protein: CASSLAPNQETQYF

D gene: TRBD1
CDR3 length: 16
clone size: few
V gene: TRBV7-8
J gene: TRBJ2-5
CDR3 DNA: TGTGCCAGCAGCTCACCCCCAGGGACAGGAACCGCCGTCCAGTACTTC
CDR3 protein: CASSSPPGTGTAVQYF

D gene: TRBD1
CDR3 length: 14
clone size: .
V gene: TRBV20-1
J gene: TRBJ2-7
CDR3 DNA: TGCAGTGCTCCACGACAGGGGGAGGCCTACGAGCAGTACTTC
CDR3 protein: CSAPRQGEAYEQYF

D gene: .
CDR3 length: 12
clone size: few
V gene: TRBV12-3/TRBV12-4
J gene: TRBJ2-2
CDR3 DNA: TGTGCCAGCAGTTTGCACGGAGGGGAGCTGTTTTTT
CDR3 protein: CASSLHGGELFF

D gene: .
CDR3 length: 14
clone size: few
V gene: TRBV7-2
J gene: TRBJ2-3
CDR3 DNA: TGTGCCAGCAGCAGGGATAGCGGCCCAGATACGCAGTATTTT
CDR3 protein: CASSRDSGPDTQYF

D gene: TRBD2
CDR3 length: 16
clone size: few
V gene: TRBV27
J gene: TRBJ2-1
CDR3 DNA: TGTGCCAGCAGTTTATATAGCGGGAGGGCCGGGGGTGAGCAGTTCTTC
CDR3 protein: CASSLYSGRAGGEQFF

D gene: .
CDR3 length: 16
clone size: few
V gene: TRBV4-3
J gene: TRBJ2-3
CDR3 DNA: TGCGCCAGCAGCCAAGGCCGGGCCCTTCACACAGATACGCAGTATTTT
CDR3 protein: CASSQGRALHTDTQYF

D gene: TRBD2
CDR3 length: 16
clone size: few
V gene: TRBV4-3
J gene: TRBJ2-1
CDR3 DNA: TGCGCCAGCAGCCAGGTCTCCGGGAGGGCCTCCGATGAGCAGTTCTTC
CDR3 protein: CASSQVSGRASDEQFF